A selection of T cell receptor beta chains follows, all from one sample in a study of control samples from healthy donors and cancer patients. The data were produced by immunoSEQ multiplex PCR, yet TCRdb's version contains in-frame clones alone and is incomplete. The table lists 180,000 or so clones, roughly 89% of them singletons, with more than 1.3% in the top ten. The sample comprised blood. The receptors originated from a woman in her 30s in good health. Both conserved end residues are part of each CDR3. D genes are given only for firm matches. The size entry is marked missing in some rows and otherwise reads once, few, many or a size class.

TRBV2,.,.,TRBJ1-6,CASSGSSSYNSPLHF,TGTGCCAGCAGTGGGAGTAGCTCCTATAATTCACCCCTCCACTTT
TRBV3-1/TRBV3-2,.,.,TRBJ1-6,CASSQGGKSPLHF,TGTGCCAGCAGCCAAGGGGGGAAGTCACCCCTCCACTTT
TRBV6-4,few,TRBD2,TRBJ2-1,CASSDSSGGAHEQFF,TGTGCCAGCAGTGACTCTAGCGGGGGGGCCCATGAGCAGTTCTTC
TRBV5-1,.,.,TRBJ1-4,CASSSSGATNEKLFF,TGCGCCAGCAGCTCTTCCGGTGCAACTAATGAAAAACTGTTTTTT
TRBV2,.,TRBD1,TRBJ1-5,CASSENWTGRNQPQHF,TGTGCCAGCAGTGAAAATTGGACAGGGAGGAATCAGCCCCAGCATTTT
TRBV6-5,.,.,TRBJ2-1,CASRSSNNNEQFF,TGTGCCAGCAGATCTAGCAACAACAATGAGCAGTTCTTC
TRBV13,.,TRBD1,TRBJ2-1,CASRNRGYNEQFF,TGTGCCAGCAGAAACAGGGGTTACAATGAGCAGTTCTTC
TRBV15,.,TRBD2,TRBJ2-1,CATSRDTSGGYNEQFF,TGTGCCACCAGCAGAGACACTAGCGGGGGATACAATGAGCAGTTCTTC
TRBV25-1,.,TRBD1,TRBJ2-7,CASSDGQVYEQYF,TGTGCCAGCAGTGACGGACAGGTTTACGAGCAGTACTTC
TRBV12-3/TRBV12-4,.,.,TRBJ2-1,CASSLVATNEQFF,TGTGCCAGCAGTTTAGTAGCCACCAATGAGCAGTTCTTC
TRBV7-9,.,.,TRBJ2-5,CASSPPKETQYF,TGTGCCAGCAGCCCACCGAAAGAGACCCAGTACTTC
TRBV5-1,.,.,TRBJ2-7,CASSLQGLGSYEQYF,TGCGCCAGCAGCTTGCAGGGGCTCGGTTCCTACGAGCAGTACTTC
TRBV4-2,.,TRBD2,TRBJ2-7,CASSQEWTSGSYEQYF,TGTGCCAGCAGCCAAGAGTGGACTAGCGGGAGTTACGAGCAGTACTTC
TRBV6-5,.,.,TRBJ1-3,CASSSITSGNTIYF,TGTGCCAGCAGTTCCATAACCTCTGGAAACACCATATATTTT
TRBV5-1,.,.,TRBJ2-7,CASSLTGREQYF,TGCGCCAGCAGCTTGACAGGGCGCGAGCAGTACTTC
TRBV2,.,.,TRBJ2-3,CASSEQGGDTQYF,TGTGCCAGCAGTGAACAGGGGGGAGATACGCAGTATTTT
TRBV5-1,.,.,TRBJ1-1,CASSRQDNTEAFF,TGCGCCAGCAGCCGACAGGATAACACTGAAGCTTTCTTT
TRBV6-5,.,.,TRBJ1-3,CASSPSTGSGNTIYF,TGTGCCAGCAGCCCCTCGACAGGCTCTGGAAACACCATATATTTT
TRBV6-5,.,.,TRBJ2-7,CASRYSYEQYF,TGTGCCAGCAGGTACTCCTACGAGCAGTACTTC
TRBV19,.,.,TRBJ2-2,CASSTGMGANTGELFF,TGTGCCAGTAGTACTGGGATGGGGGCCAACACCGGGGAGCTGTTTTTT
TRBV12-5,.,.,TRBJ1-3,CASGYNSGNTIYF,TGTGCTAGTGGTTACAACTCTGGAAACACCATATATTTT
TRBV7-8,once,.,TRBJ2-5,CASSRNRVDQETQYF,TGTGCCAGCAGCCGGAACAGGGTCGATCAAGAGACCCAGTACTTC
TRBV3-1/TRBV3-2,.,.,TRBJ1-1,CASSLAGRGTEAFF,TGTGCCAGCAGCCTCGCAGGGAGGGGCACTGAAGCTTTCTTT
TRBV7-3,.,.,TRBJ2-7,CASSFSYEQYF,TGTGCCAGCAGCTTCTCCTACGAGCAGTACTTC
TRBV2,once,.,TRBJ2-6,CASRDGSSGANVLTF,TGTGCCAGCAGGGACGGCAGCTCTGGGGCCAACGTCCTGACTTTC
TRBV2,.,.,TRBJ1-1,CASSGRRNTEAFF,TGTGCCAGCAGTGGACGGCGGAACACTGAAGCTTTCTTT
TRBV27,.,TRBD1,TRBJ2-1,CASSWTGSVNEQFF,TGTGCCAGCAGTTGGACAGGGAGCGTAAATGAGCAGTTCTTC
TRBV11-2,.,.,TRBJ2-3,CASSSSRVTDTQYF,TGTGCCAGCAGTTCTTCAAGGGTCACAGATACGCAGTATTTT
TRBV5-5,.,TRBD2,TRBJ2-5,CASSLGISGRGQETQYF,TGTGCCAGCAGCTTGGGTATCAGCGGGAGGGGGCAAGAGACCCAGTACTTC
TRBV6-2/TRBV6-3,.,.,TRBJ2-3,CASSYGDTQYF,TGTGCCAGCAGTTATGGAGATACGCAGTATTTT
TRBV7-2,.,TRBD2,TRBJ2-1,CASSLGSGTAYNEQFF,TGTGCCAGCAGCTTAGGAAGCGGGACCGCCTACAATGAGCAGTTCTTC
TRBV6-1,.,.,TRBJ2-2,CASSDGESGELFF,TGTGCCAGCAGTGATGGGGAGAGCGGGGAGCTGTTTTTT
TRBV7-9,.,TRBD1,TRBJ1-3,CASSPRQGVSGNTIYF,TGTGCCAGCAGCCCGCGACAGGGGGTTTCTGGAAACACCATATATTTT
TRBV5-6,once,TRBD2,TRBJ2-1,CASSLLAGTTYNEQFF,TGTGCCAGCAGCCTCCTAGCGGGGACCACCTACAATGAGCAGTTCTTC
TRBV5-1,.,TRBD2,TRBJ2-1,CASSIRLAGASEQFF,TGCGCCAGCAGCATCCGACTAGCGGGAGCATCCGAGCAGTTCTTC
TRBV21-1,.,.,TRBJ2-7,CASSSRDRGYEQYF,TGTGCCAGCAGCTCTCGGGACAGGGGTTACGAGCAGTACTTC
TRBV4-1,.,.,TRBJ1-5,CASSQEQTYNQPQHF,TGCGCCAGCAGCCAAGAACAGACATACAATCAGCCCCAGCATTTT
TRBV6-5,.,.,TRBJ1-2,CASRQDNYGYTF,TGTGCCAGCAGACAGGATAACTATGGCTACACCTTC
TRBV28,.,TRBD2,TRBJ2-1,CASSSGGTSGRNEQFF,TGTGCCAGCAGTTCCGGGGGGACTAGCGGGAGGAATGAGCAGTTCTTC
TRBV12-3/TRBV12-4,.,.,TRBJ1-1,CASSFRAGDVTFF,TGTGCCAGCAGTTTTCGGGCAGGGGACGTAACTTTCTTT
TRBV5-1,.,.,TRBJ2-7,CASSPTTTTYEQYF,TGCGCCAGCAGCCCGACTACCACGACCTACGAGCAGTACTTC
TRBV2,.,TRBD1,TRBJ1-5,CASSETGGGPQHF,TGTGCCAGCAGTGAGACAGGGGGTGGGCCCCAGCATTTT
TRBV5-1,.,.,TRBJ1-1,CASSLDGGLPTEAFF,TGCGCCAGCAGCTTGGACGGGGGCTTACCCACTGAAGCTTTCTTT
TRBV2,once,TRBD1,TRBJ1-2,CASSPPQGGYGYTF,TGTGCCAGCAGCCCCCCGCAGGGGGGCTATGGCTACACCTTC
TRBV19,.,TRBD1,TRBJ1-1,CASRPGQGRNTEAFF,TGTGCCAGTAGACCGGGACAGGGTAGGAACACTGAAGCTTTCTTT
TRBV2,.,TRBD2,TRBJ2-3,CASSRDGGTDTQYF,TGTGCCAGCAGTCGGGACGGGGGGACAGATACGCAGTATTTT
TRBV6-1,.,.,TRBJ1-1,CASSEGDAMNTEAFF,TGTGCCAGCAGTGAAGGGGACGCCATGAACACTGAAGCTTTCTTT
TRBV19,.,.,TRBJ1-5,CASSSTGIRNQPQHF,TGTGCCAGTAGTTCCACAGGGATTCGCAATCAGCCCCAGCATTTT
TRBV6-2/TRBV6-3,.,.,TRBJ2-2,CASSYSTENTGELFF,TGTGCCAGCAGTTACTCGACGGAGAACACCGGGGAGCTGTTTTTT
TRBV14,.,.,TRBJ1-6,CASSQARGPNSPLHF,TGTGCCAGCAGCCAAGCCAGGGGCCCCAATTCACCCCTCCACTTT
TRBV5-8,.,TRBD1,TRBJ1-1,CASSLDRGTEAFF,TGTGCCAGCAGCTTGGACAGGGGCACTGAAGCTTTCTTT
TRBV2,few,TRBD1,TRBJ2-7,CASSPDRDHEQYF,TGTGCCAGCAGCCCGGACAGGGACCACGAGCAGTACTTC
TRBV5-1,.,.,TRBJ2-1,CASSLATSSYNEQFF,TGCGCCAGCAGCTTGGCCACGTCCAGTTACAATGAGCAGTTCTTC
TRBV6-2/TRBV6-3,.,.,TRBJ2-4,CASSYSPAGGSKNIQYF,TGTGCCAGCAGTTACTCGCCCGCAGGGGGGAGCAAAAACATTCAGTACTTC
TRBV29-1,.,.,TRBJ1-2,CSVEAQGPNYGYTF,TGCAGCGTTGAAGCCCAGGGACCTAACTATGGCTACACCTTC
TRBV9,.,.,TRBJ1-2,CASSVGPGADYGYTF,TGTGCCAGCAGCGTAGGCCCGGGGGCGGACTATGGCTACACCTTC
TRBV5-1,.,TRBD2,TRBJ2-7,CASSRLAGDSYEQYF,TGCGCCAGCAGCCGACTAGCGGGGGACTCCTACGAGCAGTACTTC